These T cell receptor beta chains were read from a single sample in a study of T-cell memory formation after mild COVID-19. TCRdb itself ran the 5' RACE reads through MiXCR, one entry per CDR3 protein. The sample includes around 390,000 distinct CDR3 sequences, about 17% of them seen just once. The specimen sequenced was PBMCs or a T cell subset sorted from them (not recorded which). These receptors were collected from a man between 18 and 35 years old who had mild COVID-19 (a few samples of this study predate the infection). Cell type and time point are not known. The CDR3 runs from the conserved cysteine through the conserved F or W. The D gene is left open where the match is weak. Some rows mark clone size as missing; the rest say once, few, many or name a class of expanded clone.

size: few; D: -; J: TRBJ1-1; V: TRBV7-9; DNA: TGTGCCAGCAGCGTCAGGAACACTGAAGCTTTCTTT; CDR3: CASSVRNTEAFF
size: many; D: TRBD1; J: TRBJ1-5; V: TRBV6-2/TRBV6-3; DNA: TGTGCCAGCACCTCCCGGGACAGACTAACGTATAGCAATCAGCCCCAGCATTTT; CDR3: CASTSRDRLTYSNQPQHF
size: -; D: -; J: TRBJ2-7; V: TRBV25-1; DNA: TGTGCCAGCAGTGAAGCCGGGATAGGGAGCAACGAGCAGTACTTC; CDR3: CASSEAGIGSNEQYF
size: -; D: -; J: TRBJ1-1; V: TRBV14; DNA: TGTGCCAGCAGCCGGGGCTCGGGGGGGATTAGCACTGAAGCTTTCTTT; CDR3: CASSRGSGGISTEAFF
size: -; D: -; J: TRBJ1-1; V: TRBV2; DNA: TGTGCCAGCAGAAACAGGGAGGACACTGAAGCTTTCTTT; CDR3: CASRNREDTEAFF
size: -; D: TRBD2; J: TRBJ2-2; V: TRBV7-3; DNA: TGTGCCAGCAGCAGACAGAGCGGGGTGCCGGGCACCGGGGAGCTGTTTTTT; CDR3: CASSRQSGVPGTGELFF
size: few; D: TRBD1; J: TRBJ1-1; V: TRBV5-6; DNA: TGTGCCAGCAGCATCCACCGGACAGGGGGGGCTTTCTTT; CDR3: CASSIHRTGGAFF
size: once; D: -; J: TRBJ2-3; V: TRBV5-1; DNA: TGCGCCAGCAGCAATGAGGCAGATACGCAGTATTTT; CDR3: CASSNEADTQYF
size: -; D: -; J: TRBJ1-6; V: TRBV4-1; DNA: TGCGCCAGCAGCCAAGAGGGACCCCTTCAACCCCTCCACTTT; CDR3: CASSQEGPLQPLHF
size: few; D: TRBD1; J: TRBJ2-3; V: TRBV4-2; DNA: TGTGCCAGCAGCCAAGATGGGACAGGGACGGGAGATACGCAGTATTTT; CDR3: CASSQDGTGTGDTQYF
size: -; D: -; J: TRBJ2-5; V: TRBV9; DNA: TGTGCCAGCAGCTTACGACTAGTTAGCGAGACCCAGTACTTC; CDR3: CASSLRLVSETQYF
size: -; D: -; J: TRBJ1-4; V: TRBV27; DNA: TGTGCCAGCAGTCCCCTCGCTAATGAAAAACTGTTTTTT; CDR3: CASSPLANEKLFF
size: -; D: -; J: TRBJ2-7; V: TRBV4-3; DNA: TGCGCCAGCAGCCAAGAGCAGGGGGGCTACGAGCAGTACTTC; CDR3: CASSQEQGGYEQYF
size: -; D: -; J: TRBJ2-5; V: TRBV7-2; DNA: TGTGCCAGCCTCCCCGGACGGATACAAGAGACCCAGTACTTC; CDR3: CASLPGRIQETQYF
size: few; D: -; J: TRBJ2-7; V: TRBV4-1; DNA: TGCGCCAGCAGCCCGAGGGGCGGGGCCTCCTACGAGCAGTACTTC; CDR3: CASSPRGGASYEQYF
size: few; D: -; J: TRBJ2-4; V: TRBV28; DNA: TGTGCCAGCAGCCAGGGGGGGGCCTTGGTCAAAAACATTCAGTACTTC; CDR3: CASSQGGALVKNIQYF
size: few; D: -; J: TRBJ2-2; V: TRBV2; DNA: TGTGCCAGCAGTGAATTGTCAGGGACCGGGGAGCTGTTTTTT; CDR3: CASSELSGTGELFF
size: few; D: -; J: TRBJ2-5; V: TRBV9; DNA: TGTGCCAGCAGCGTACAGGCAGCCGTTCAAGAGACCCAGTACTTC; CDR3: CASSVQAAVQETQYF
size: -; D: TRBD2; J: TRBJ2-1; V: TRBV10-3; DNA: TGTGCCATCAGTACTAGCGGCAACAATGAGCAGTTCTTC; CDR3: CAISTSGNNEQFF
size: -; D: TRBD1; J: TRBJ1-2; V: TRBV15; DNA: TGTGCCACCAGCAGGGACAGGGACTATGGCTACACCTTC; CDR3: CATSRDRDYGYTF
size: few; D: TRBD2; J: TRBJ2-4; V: TRBV30; DNA: TGTGCCTGGAGTCCCAGTAGCGGGGGATACATTCAGTACTTC; CDR3: CAWSPSSGGYIQYF
size: many; D: -; J: TRBJ2-7; V: TRBV20-1; DNA: TGCAGTGCTAGAGATCTGACCCACGAGCAGTACTTC; CDR3: CSARDLTHEQYF
size: -; D: TRBD1; J: TRBJ2-3; V: TRBV4-3; DNA: TGCGCCAGCAGCCGTAGACAGGGGCTAGGGCCCACAGATACGCAGTATTTT; CDR3: CASSRRQGLGPTDTQYF
size: -; D: -; J: TRBJ1-4; V: TRBV3-1; DNA: TGTGCCAGCAGCCAAGATGGGTTTGAAAAACTGTTTTTT; CDR3: CASSQDGFEKLFF
size: few; D: TRBD2; J: TRBJ2-1; V: TRBV4-1; DNA: TGCGCCAGCAGCCAAGCTAGCGGGGTGACTGACTACAATGAGCAGTTCTTC; CDR3: CASSQASGVTDYNEQFF
size: few; D: -; J: TRBJ2-5; V: TRBV2; DNA: TGTGCCAGCAATCGGGGAGGCGAGACCCAGTACTTC; CDR3: CASNRGGETQYF
size: many; D: -; J: TRBJ2-2; V: TRBV7-2; DNA: TGTGCCAGCAGCTTAGTGGCAGGGACCCTCGCCACCGGGGAGCTGTTTTTT; CDR3: CASSLVAGTLATGELFF
size: few; D: -; J: TRBJ1-1; V: TRBV7-9; DNA: TGTGCCAGCAGCTCAGCCAACACAGGTCCTGAAGCTTTCTTT; CDR3: CASSSANTGPEAFF
size: many; D: -; J: TRBJ2-3; V: TRBV11-2; DNA: TGTGCCAGCACATGGGCCTTGGATACGCAGTATTTT; CDR3: CASTWALDTQYF
size: -; D: -; J: TRBJ2-2; V: TRBV24-1; DNA: TGTGCCACCAGTTTAGCGAACACCGGGGAGCTGTTTTTT; CDR3: CATSLANTGELFF